This TCR beta chain was profiled in a study of Graves' ophthalmopathy and Graves' hyperthyroidism. This clonotype was counted only a few times. One junction end disagrees with the germline gene, perhaps due to a read error. The CDR3 extends over 17 amino acids. The germline CDR1 and CDR2 sequences are SGHAT and FQNNGV. Amplification targeted the TCR beta CDR3 regions, with RNA transcripts as the source material. RT-PCR in the first round used HTBI primers; a second-round multiplex PCR followed. TCRdb independently ran MiXCR on the multiplex PCR reads; one entry per CDR3 protein. The sample carries about 740,000 distinct CDR3 sequences, 35% to 50% recorded once.

This chain joins TRBV11-2 and TRBJ1-2, with TRBD1 identical over 8 bases. The source of this sequence is an adult man with Graves' ophthalmopathy. The material sequenced was peripheral blood. The CDR3 DNA is TGCGCCAGCAGCCCAGACAGGGGACCGTTCGCTAACTATGGCTACACCTTC. Translation gives CASSPDRGPFANYGYTF.